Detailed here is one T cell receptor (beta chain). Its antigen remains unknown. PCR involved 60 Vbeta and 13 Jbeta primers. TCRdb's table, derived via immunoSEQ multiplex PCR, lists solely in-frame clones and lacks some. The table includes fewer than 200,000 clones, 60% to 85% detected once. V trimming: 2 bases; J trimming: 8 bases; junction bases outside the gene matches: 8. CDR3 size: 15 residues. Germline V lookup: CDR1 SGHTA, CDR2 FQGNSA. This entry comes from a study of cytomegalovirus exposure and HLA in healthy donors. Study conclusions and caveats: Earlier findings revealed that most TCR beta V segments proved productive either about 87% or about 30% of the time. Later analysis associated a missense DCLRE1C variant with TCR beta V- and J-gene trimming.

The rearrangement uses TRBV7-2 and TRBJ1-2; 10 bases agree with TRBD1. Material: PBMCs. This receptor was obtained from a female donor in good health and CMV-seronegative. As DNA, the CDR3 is TGTGCCAGCAGCTTAATCCCCGGGACAGGGGTCGGCTACACCTTC. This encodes CASSLIPGTGVGYTF.